The 21 T cell receptor beta chains listed next were all sequenced from one sample in a study of graft-versus-host responses after intestinal transplantation. These receptors' antigens are unknown. Profiling relied on immunoSEQ multiplex PCR, and the TCRdb table lists in-frame clones only, not all of them. The table records approximately 120,000 clones, approximately 94% of them present only once. The source was unstimulated CD4+ T cells sorted from spleen or lymph node cells, collected before intestinal transplant. These receptors were taken from a human donor who received an intestinal transplant.

This clone was seen a handful of times. The chain couples TRBV20-1 to TRBJ2-7; D may match TRBD1 or TRBD2 (5 bases each). The germline V gene encodes CDR1 DFQATT and CDR2 SNEGSKA (reference sequence). The CDR3 totals 11 residues. This CDR3 is CSSGTLYEQYF. The CDR3 DNA follows: TGCAGCAGTGGGACCCTGTACGAGCAGTACTTC.

This chain links TRBV15 with TRBJ2-3; D gene unclear. Looked up from germline, CDR1 is LNHNV and CDR2 is YYDKDF (reference sequence). V was cut by 3 bases and J by 9 bases, with 7 bases left in between. The CDR3 loop spans 11 amino acids. CDR3 loop: CATSSLNTQYF. The CDR3 DNA reads as TGTGCCACCAGCAGCCTCAACACGCAGTATTTT.

The rearrangement links TRBV14 to TRBJ1-1; tentatively, D is TRBD1 (5 bases). The CDR3 contains 13 residues. Germline V gene data show CDR1 as SGHDN and CDR2 as FVKESK. Trimming took 4 bases from V and 2 from J, leaving 8 bases between them. In nucleotides, the CDR3 is TGTGCCAGCAGCCGACAGCCCAACACTGAAGCTTTCTTT. Amino acid sequence: CASSRQPNTEAFF.

The rearrangement uses TRBV6-1 and TRBJ1-6; the D is unclear. Germline V lookup: CDR1 MNHNS, CDR2 SASEGT. The ends were cut back, 3 bases at V and 7 bases at J, with 13 bases in the middle. CDR3 size: 15 residues. The CDR3 is CASSEFQVKNSPLHF. CDR3 bases: TGTGCCAGCAGTGAGTTTCAGGTTAAGAATTCACCCCTCCACTTT.

In regard to this clone: Other nucleotide sequences in the sample specify the same CDR3. The chain joins TRBV5-1 to TRBJ1-2; D possibly corresponds to TRBD1 (5 bases). The V end lost 4 bases, the J end lost 4 bases, and 8 bases lay between the germline ends. From germline, CDR1 is SGHRS and CDR2 YFSETQ. CDR3 length equals 12 residues. This chain's CDR3 is CASSPGPYGYTF. In DNA, the CDR3 is TGCGCCAGCAGCCCAGGGCCCTATGGCTACACCTTC.

This rearrangement joins TRBV14 to TRBJ2-7; D uncertain. V was cut by 0 bases and J by 9 bases, with 12 bases left in between. CDR1 and CDR2 from the germline V gene are SGHDN and FVKESK. The CDR3 has 13 residues. Here the CDR3 DNA reads TGTGCCAGCAGCCAAGAGGACGGCGGCGGGCAGTACTTC. As protein: CASSQEDGGGQYF.

This clone was seen a handful of times. The V gene is TRBV10-3, the J gene TRBJ1-6; D perhaps matches TRBD1 (5 bases). This CDR3 spans 14 amino acids. Germline lookup yields CDR1 ENHRY and CDR2 SYGVKD. Trimming shortened V by 4 bases and J by 7 bases, and 11 bases separated the two germline ends. CDR3: CAISGQGPNSPLHF. The CDR3 bases are TGTGCCATCAGTGGGCAGGGACCAAATTCACCCCTCCACTTT.

The chain links TRBV11-2 to TRBJ1-1; D gene uncertain. The V gene lost 0 bases and the J gene lost 0 bases, with 8 bases spanning the gap. Looked up from germline, CDR1 is SGHAT and CDR2 is FQNNGV. The CDR3 spans 15 residues. CDR3 DNA sequence: TGTGCCAGCAGCTTAGACCGGACTCTGAACACTGAAGCTTTCTTT. It encodes CASSLDRTLNTEAFF.

The chain joins TRBV25-1 to TRBJ2-7; 7 bases align to TRBD1. The length of the CDR3 is 15 residues. Trimming at V came to 8 bases and at J to 0 bases, leaving 10 bases not matched to a gene. Germline loops: CDR1 MGHDK, CDR2 SYGVNS. DNA of the CDR3: TGTGCCAGCTCCAGGGGGACACCGAGCTCCTACGAGCAGTACTTC. Residues: CASSRGTPSSYEQYF.

This chain links TRBV10-2 with TRBJ2-3; D possibly corresponds to TRBD2 (5 bases). The germline CDR1 and CDR2 sequences are WSHSY and SAAADI. This CDR3 is built from 13 residues. V was cut by 5 bases and J by 4 bases, with 10 bases left in between. The CDR3: CASSSLESDTQYF. The CDR3 DNA follows: TGCGCCAGCAGTTCACTAGAGTCAGATACGCAGTATTTT.

V is TRBV5-1 and J is TRBJ2-3; weak D call: TRBD2 (6 bases). CDR1 is SGHRS and CDR2 is YFSETQ in the germline V gene. CDR3 length: 14 residues. V lost 5 bases and J lost 4, with 14 bases in between. In DNA, the CDR3 is TGCGCCAGCAGTCAGGAGGGCGTCGCAGATACGCAGTATTTT. Protein sequence: CASSQEGVADTQYF.

The V call is TRBV18, the J call TRBJ2-3, with unresolved D. Trimming took 3 bases from V and 4 from J, leaving 8 bases between them. The CDR3 runs 13 residues. Germline CDR1 KGHSH, CDR2 LQKENI. CDR3 in amino acids: CASSPPGADTQYF. CDR3 DNA: TGTGCCAGCTCACCTCCCGGTGCAGATACGCAGTATTTT.

The chain joins TRBV4-1 to TRBJ1-2; D is possibly TRBD1 (6 bases). Germline loops: CDR1 MGHRA, CDR2 YSYEKL. V lost 1 base, J lost 0 bases, and 15 bases lay in between. This CDR3 contains 17 residues. The CDR3 DNA reads as TGCGCCAGCAGCCAAGGTGCCGGGACACCGCCTAACTATGGCTACACCTTC. This gives the protein CASSQGAGTPPNYGYTF.

The V gene is TRBV6-5, the J gene TRBJ2-3, with D hard to call. V was shortened by 0 bases and J by 0 bases, with 7 bases between the two germline ends. Looked up from germline, CDR1 is MNHEY and CDR2 is SVGAGI. The CDR3 runs 15 residues. The CDR3 is CASSYSGPSTDTQYF. As DNA, the CDR3 is TGTGCCAGCAGTTACTCAGGCCCGAGCACAGATACGCAGTATTTT.

The rearrangement uses TRBV5-5 and TRBJ2-3; D may correspond to TRBD1 or TRBD2 (5 bases each). V gave up 1 base and J gave up 4 bases, with 10 bases separating them. This CDR3 spans 14 amino acids. In germline, CDR1 is SGHKS, CDR2 YYEKEE (reference sequence). The CDR3 nucleotides read TGTGCCAGCAGCTTGTGGACGGGACCAGATACGCAGTATTTT. Translated: CASSLWTGPDTQYF.

This clone was observed once. The rearrangement joins TRBV19 to TRBJ2-7; 8 nucleotides line up with TRBD2. CDR1 is LNHDA and CDR2 is SQIVND in the germline V gene (reference sequence). The CDR3 consists of 15 residues. V lost 1 base to trimming and J lost 2 bases; unmatched junction nucleotides: 4. The CDR3 is CASSIVGGGTYEQYF. Here the CDR3 DNA reads TGTGCCAGTAGTATAGTCGGGGGGGGGACCTACGAGCAGTACTTC. Together with reference TRBV19 and TRBJ2-7, the CDR3 gives the full variable domain: DGGITQSPKYLFRKEGQNVTLSCEQNLNHDAMYWYRQDPGQGLRLIYYSQIVNDFQKGDIAEGYSVSREKKESFPLTVTSAQKNPTAFYLCASSIVGGGTYEQYFGPGTRLTVT.

CDR3: CASSILTGSTDTQYF. The CDR3 region has the DNA TGTGCCAGTAGTATTCTAACGGGGAGCACAGATACGCAGTATTTT. The V call is TRBV19, the J call TRBJ2-3, with D possibly matching TRBD2 (5 bases). The CDR3 covers 15 residues. V gave up 3 bases and J gave up 0 bases, with 10 bases separating them. Germline lookup yields CDR1 LNHDA and CDR2 SQIVND (reference sequence).

The chain uses TRBV5-1 and TRBJ1-6; perhaps TRBD1 as D (5 bases). Germline V CDR1 and CDR2: SGHRS, YFSETQ. V shed 6 bases and J shed 8 bases, with 12 bases lying between them. The CDR3 sequence is 13 residues long. Here the CDR3 DNA reads TGCGCCAGCACTCAGGGCACGGATTCACCCCTCCACTTT. Translating gives CASTQGTDSPLHF.

The chain employs TRBV27 and TRBJ2-7, with D perhaps assigned TRBD1 or TRBD2 (6 bases each). V lost 4 bases, J lost 0 bases, and 13 bases lay in between. The V gene's germline CDR1 is MNHEY and CDR2 SMNVEV (reference sequence). The CDR3 runs 15 residues. The CDR3 is CASSSLGGPSYEQYF. The CDR3 region has the DNA TGTGCCAGCAGTTCCCTTGGGGGGCCCTCCTACGAGCAGTACTTC.

This chain links TRBV11-3 with TRBJ2-5; 11 bases map to TRBD2. Germline lookup yields CDR1 SGHNT and CDR2 YENEEA. V trimming: 5 bases; J trimming: 5 bases; junction bases outside the gene matches: 7. This CDR3 comprises 15 residues. The DNA for the CDR3 is TGTGCCAGCAGCCCTGGACTAGCGGGTCTTGAGACCCAGTACTTC. Translating it yields CASSPGLAGLETQYF.

The chain employs TRBV15 and TRBJ1-5; possible D gene TRBD1, 5 bases. The CDR3 covers 15 residues. The V gene lost 3 bases and the J gene lost 4 bases, with 13 bases spanning the gap. Germline-derived CDR1 and CDR2 are LNHNV and YYDKDF (reference sequence). The CDR3 bases are TGTGCCACCAGCAGGTGGCGACAGACTAATCAGCCCCAGCATTTT. Residues: CATSRWRQTNQPQHF.